The rows below give T cell receptor beta chains drawn from one sample of a study of cytotoxic CD8 clonotypes in ibrutinib-treated CLL. Sequenced by immunoSEQ multiplex PCR; TCRdb stores in-frame clones only, minus some. This table holds around 50,000 clones, over 55% found once. Sequencing used PBMCs, obtained after 24 months of ibrutinib treatment. Every receptor here comes from a human donor with chronic lymphocytic leukemia. The CDR3 runs from the conserved cysteine through the conserved F or W. Each record gives: J gene, D gene, V gene, clone size, CDR3 protein, CDR3 DNA. A D gene is named only where the DNA matches it firmly. The size field is filled for only some rows; it gives once, few, many or a size class.

TRBJ2-1,TRBD2,TRBV9,NA,CASSVALAAPARLAGGYYNEQFF,TGTGCCAGCAGCGTAGCCCTCGCTGCCCCCGCCCGACTAGCGGGAGGGTATTACAATGAGCAGTTCTTC
TRBJ2-1,TRBD1,TRBV7-9,many,CASRNRGSSYNEQFF,TGTGCCAGCAGAAACAGGGGCAGCTCCTACAATGAGCAGTTCTTC
TRBJ2-7,TRBD1,TRBV5-6,few,CASSLPGQGHYEQYF,TGTGCCAGCAGCCTACCGGGACAGGGGCATTACGAGCAGTACTTC
TRBJ1-5,NA,TRBV19,NA,CASMGGSQPQHF,TGTGCCAGCATGGGGGGAAGTCAGCCCCAGCATTTT
TRBJ1-2,NA,TRBV6-1,NA,CASSEFGGGGYTF,TGTGCCAGCAGTGAATTTGGGGGCGGTGGCTACACCTTC
TRBJ2-1,NA,TRBV27,NA,CASSLNPLVSYNEQFF,TGTGCCAGCAGTTTAAATCCACTAGTCTCCTACAATGAGCAGTTCTTC
TRBJ2-7,TRBD1,TRBV5-1,few,CASSPTGGEGYEQYF,TGCGCCAGCAGCCCGACAGGGGGCGAGGGTTACGAGCAGTACTTC
TRBJ1-2,NA,TRBV5-6,NA,CASSHKTGPNYGYTF,TGTGCCAGCAGCCACAAAACAGGACCTAACTATGGCTACACCTTC
TRBJ2-7,TRBD1,TRBV5-4,few,CASSSPGQGSYEQYF,TGTGCCAGCAGCTCTCCCGGACAGGGATCCTACGAGCAGTACTTC
TRBJ2-7,TRBD2,TRBV5-5,NA,CASSPSWGRASSYEQYF,TGTGCCAGCAGCCCCTCCTGGGGGAGGGCCTCTTCCTACGAGCAGTACTTC
TRBJ1-3,TRBD1,TRBV5-3,NA,CARSADRESGNTIYF,TGTGCCAGAAGCGCGGACAGGGAATCTGGAAACACCATATATTTT
TRBJ1-5,NA,TRBV6-5,NA,CASSYSINQPQHF,TGTGCCAGCAGTTACTCGATTAATCAGCCCCAGCATTTT
TRBJ2-7,NA,TRBV11-2,few,CASSLLSGSYEQYF,TGTGCCAGCAGCTTGCTAAGCGGATCCTACGAGCAGTACTTC
TRBJ2-5,NA,TRBV19,NA,CASTRGGPQETQYF,TGTGCCAGTACCAGGGGTGGCCCCCAAGAGACCCAGTACTTC
TRBJ2-6,NA,TRBV10-1,NA,CASSLRTDDSGANVLTF,TGCGCCAGCAGTCTTAGGACGGATGACTCTGGGGCCAACGTCCTGACTTTC
TRBJ1-1,NA,TRBV28,NA,CASSLSGMNTEAFF,TGTGCCAGCAGTTTATCAGGGATGAACACTGAAGCTTTCTTT
TRBJ1-2,NA,TRBV27,NA,CASSLLGGLGLGGYTF,TGTGCCAGCAGTTTGCTAGGGGGGTTGGGGTTGGGGGGCTACACCTTC
TRBJ2-3,NA,TRBV12-1,many,CASSFKGDRAGGTQYF,TGTGCCAGCAGCTTTAAGGGGGACAGGGCCGGTGGTACGCAGTATTTT
TRBJ2-7,TRBD2,TRBV6-6,few,CASSYSRLAAYEQYF,TGTGCCAGCAGTTACTCAAGACTAGCGGCATACGAGCAGTACTTC
TRBJ2-2,TRBD2,TRBV9,NA,CASSPPGGGATGELFF,TGTGCCAGCAGCCCCCCTGGCGGGGGGGCAACCGGGGAGCTGTTTTTT
TRBJ2-3,NA,TRBV30,NA,CAWERGLSTDTQYF,TGTGCCTGGGAAAGAGGTTTAAGCACAGATACGCAGTATTTT
TRBJ2-1,TRBD2,TRBV4-2,NA,CASSHATSGSWNEQFF,TGTGCCAGCAGCCATGCGACTAGCGGGAGTTGGAATGAGCAGTTCTTC
TRBJ2-5,TRBD2,TRBV5-1,NA,CASSSPSKPDWGTSGGLQETQYF,TGCGCCAGCAGCTCGCCGTCCAAGCCTGACTGGGGGACTAGCGGGGGCCTTCAAGAGACCCAGTACTTC
TRBJ1-4,NA,TRBV19,few,CAIQEHPNEKLFF,TGTGCCATACAGGAACACCCGAATGAAAAACTGTTTTTT
TRBJ2-5,NA,TRBV6-5,NA,CASSYSGETQYF,TGTGCCAGCAGTTACTCGGGAGAGACCCAGTACTTC
TRBJ1-2,NA,TRBV19,NA,CASSFRDTGGYTF,TGTGCCAGTAGTTTTAGGGACACTGGTGGCTACACCTTC
TRBJ2-5,NA,TRBV10-3,few,CAISFRNEETQYF,TGTGCCATCAGCTTTCGGAACGAAGAGACCCAGTACTTC
TRBJ2-5,NA,TRBV5-1,NA,CATRTDQETQYF,TGCGCAACCAGGACGGACCAAGAGACCCAGTACTTC
TRBJ1-2,TRBD1,TRBV13,NA,CAIRVTGTGGNGYTF,TGTGCCATCAGGGTAACCGGGACAGGGGGTAACGGCTACACCTTC
TRBJ2-1,NA,TRBV5-5,NA,CASSSNSNNEQFF,TGTGCCAGCAGCTCGAACTCAAACAATGAGCAGTTCTTC
TRBJ1-2,TRBD1,TRBV7-9,many,CASSADRALEGYTF,TGTGCCAGCAGCGCCGACAGGGCGCTCGAGGGCTACACCTTC
TRBJ2-7,NA,TRBV28,NA,CASRSGGTALWEQYF,TGTGCCAGCAGGAGTGGGGGGACAGCCCTTTGGGAGCAGTACTTC
TRBJ2-3,NA,TRBV4-2,NA,CASSAGQTRSTDTQYF,TGTGCCAGCAGCGCCGGACAGACCAGAAGCACAGATACGCAGTATTTT
TRBJ2-2,TRBD1,TRBV19,once,CASSTERGRFTGELFF,TGTGCCAGTAGTACAGAGAGGGGGCGCTTCACCGGGGAGCTGTTTTTT
TRBJ1-1,NA,TRBV7-2,few,CASSLASQGLEAFF,TGTGCCAGCAGCTTAGCGTCCCAGGGCTTGGAAGCTTTCTTT
TRBJ1-3,NA,TRBV10-3,NA,CAISESQGQDTIYF,TGTGCCATCAGTGAGTCTCAGGGCCAGGACACCATATATTTT
TRBJ1-4,NA,TRBV7-6,NA,CASSLGGAANEKLFF,TGTGCCAGCAGCTTAGGGGGAGCGGCTAATGAAAAACTGTTTTTT
TRBJ2-2,NA,TRBV5-1,few,CASSLEQVTGELFF,TGCGCCAGCAGCTTGGAACAGGTGACCGGGGAGCTGTTTTTT
TRBJ2-5,NA,TRBV5-1,medium-sized,CASSLGVREETQYF,TGCGCCAGCAGCTTGGGGGTGAGGGAAGAGACCCAGTACTTC
TRBJ2-7,TRBD2,TRBV11-2,NA,CASSRGGLAGGPYEQYF,TGTGCCAGCAGTCGTGGGGGACTAGCGGGAGGCCCCTACGAGCAGTACTTC
TRBJ1-1,NA,TRBV27,NA,CASSLRGVSEAFF,TGTGCCAGCAGTCTTCGAGGGGTTTCTGAAGCTTTCTTT
TRBJ2-1,NA,TRBV11-2,NA,CASSLDPGREQFF,TGTGCCAGCAGCTTAGATCCGGGACGTGAGCAGTTCTTC
TRBJ1-5,NA,TRBV19,NA,CASGSHAVGQPQHF,TGTGCCTCCGGTAGTCACGCTGTCGGCCAGCCCCAGCATTTT
TRBJ2-3,NA,TRBV6-1,NA,CASSATGTPLRADTQYF,TGTGCCAGCAGTGCCACCGGGACTCCTCTTAGGGCAGATACGCAGTATTTT
TRBJ2-3,NA,TRBV18,many,CASSPVVQAGRDTQYF,TGTGCCAGCTCACCGGTCGTACAGGCAGGAAGGGATACGCAGTATTTT
TRBJ2-3,NA,TRBV2,NA,CASRQRVWGLTDTQYF,TGTGCCAGCAGACAGAGGGTTTGGGGTCTCACAGATACGCAGTATTTT
TRBJ2-2,TRBD1,TRBV28,NA,CASRSRDRGPGELFF,TGTGCCAGCAGATCCCGGGACAGGGGTCCCGGGGAGCTGTTTTTT
TRBJ1-2,NA,TRBV6-1,NA,CASSESSNYGYTF,TGTGCCAGCAGTGAATCTAGTAACTATGGCTACACCTTC
TRBJ2-3,NA,TRBV6-5,NA,CASGRTDTQYF,TGTGCCAGCGGTCGAACAGATACGCAGTATTTT
TRBJ2-1,TRBD2,TRBV4-1,NA,CASSLLAEGTYNEQFF,TGCGCCAGCAGCCTACTAGCGGAGGGCACCTACAATGAGCAGTTCTTC
TRBJ1-6,NA,TRBV5-4,NA,CASSLEGPAPLHF,TGTGCCAGCAGCTTGGAAGGGCCGGCACCCCTCCACTTT
TRBJ2-7,TRBD2,TRBV10-3,NA,CASSYYGTRGEAYEQYF,TGTGCCAGCAGTTACTACGGGACTAGGGGAGAGGCGTACGAGCAGTACTTC
TRBJ2-7,TRBD2,TRBV27,NA,CASSLHGRAYEQYF,TGTGCCAGCAGTTTGCACGGGAGGGCCTACGAGCAGTACTTC
TRBJ1-5,NA,TRBV6-5,many,CASERGGPEPQHF,TGTGCCAGCGAGCGCGGGGGGCCGGAGCCCCAGCATTTT